This TCR beta chain came from a study of shared clonotypes between healthy human individuals. Germline CDR1 is SEHNR and CDR2 is FQNEAQ (reference sequence). The CDR3 consists of 14 residues. The V end was cut by 5 bases, the J end by 8 bases, with 16 bases between. Study-wide results and limits: With a handful of donors compared, roughly 4.9% of naive CD4 clonotypes were shared.

Across several immunoSEQ plates, the genomic DNA of each subset was split evenly. Replicate PCRs run on sorted subsets employed around 200 ng DNA, some 33,000 T cell genomes. Only in-frame clones appear in the TCRdb table, and some are missing; sequencing was by immunoSEQ multiplex PCR. In the table there are 2 million to 3 million clones, approximately 93% of which are singletons. As for this clone: Its target is not known.

This sequence was found in a man between 18 and 35 years old in good health. Some clones in this sample may be carry-over from other donors' samples. Specimen: naive CD4+ T cells from PBMCs. Subset in this sample: CD45RA+ positively selected. The chain recombines TRBV7-9 with TRBJ2-4, with unresolved D. CDR3 amino acids: CASSPRTGWDIQYF. The DNA of the CDR3 is TGTGCCAGCAGCCCCCGAACCGGCTGGGACATTCAGTACTTC.